The rows below give T cell receptor beta chains drawn from one sample of a study of blood T cell repertoires in COVID-19. Repertoires were generated with immunoSEQ multiplex PCR, while TCRdb's copy carries only in-frame clones and drops some. The data contain fewer than 130,000 clones, over 65% of them seen just once; the ten biggest clones take up 3.8%. The sequencing input was peripheral blood. The receptors were sampled from a woman over 75 with acute or convalescent COVID-19. Both conserved end residues are part of each CDR3. A D gene is named only where the DNA matches it firmly. The size field is filled for only some rows; it gives once, few, many or a size class.

clone size: -; V gene: TRBV5-1; D gene: -; J gene: TRBJ2-3; CDR3 protein: CASSSMGQTSLSTDTQYF; CDR3 DNA: TGCGCCAGCAGCTCGATGGGACAGACTAGTCTTAGCACAGATACGCAGTATTTT
clone size: -; V gene: TRBV18; D gene: TRBD2; J gene: TRBJ2-2; CDR3 protein: CASFLGVAGGTGELFF; CDR3 DNA: TGTGCCAGCTTCCTTGGAGTAGCGGGAGGCACCGGGGAGCTGTTTTTT
clone size: -; V gene: TRBV5-1; D gene: TRBD1; J gene: TRBJ2-2; CDR3 protein: CASSVGQLPGELFF; CDR3 DNA: TGCGCCAGCAGCGTGGGACAGTTGCCCGGGGAGCTGTTTTTT
clone size: -; V gene: TRBV30; D gene: -; J gene: TRBJ2-7; CDR3 protein: CAWSNTGLRIGEQYF; CDR3 DNA: TGTGCCTGGAGTAATACGGGACTCCGTATTGGCGAGCAGTACTTC
clone size: -; V gene: TRBV18; D gene: TRBD2; J gene: TRBJ2-2; CDR3 protein: CASSRQRGVTGELFF; CDR3 DNA: TGTGCCAGCTCACGCCAGCGGGGGGTCACCGGGGAGCTGTTTTTT
clone size: once; V gene: TRBV3-1/TRBV3-2; D gene: TRBD1; J gene: TRBJ2-7; CDR3 protein: CASSRPWTGGYEQYF; CDR3 DNA: TGTGCCAGCAGCCGCCCGTGGACAGGGGGTTACGAGCAGTACTTC
clone size: -; V gene: TRBV27; D gene: -; J gene: TRBJ1-6; CDR3 protein: CASSIFAEGSPLHF; CDR3 DNA: TGTGCCAGCAGTATCTTCGCGGAGGGTTCACCCCTCCACTTT
clone size: -; V gene: TRBV2; D gene: -; J gene: TRBJ2-2; CDR3 protein: CASSVKEVPTGELFF; CDR3 DNA: TGTGCCAGCAGTGTGAAGGAGGTGCCCACCGGGGAGCTGTTTTTT
clone size: -; V gene: TRBV2; D gene: TRBD1; J gene: TRBJ1-4; CDR3 protein: CASSFWTGTNEKLFF; CDR3 DNA: TGTGCCAGCAGTTTCTGGACAGGGACTAATGAAAAACTGTTTTTT
clone size: -; V gene: TRBV29-1; D gene: -; J gene: TRBJ1-2; CDR3 protein: CSVFTGNYGYTF; CDR3 DNA: TGCAGCGTTTTCACAGGGAACTATGGCTACACCTTC
clone size: -; V gene: TRBV2; D gene: TRBD2; J gene: TRBJ2-7; CDR3 protein: CASSMGLAGGEQYF; CDR3 DNA: TGTGCCAGCAGTATGGGACTAGCGGGAGGAGAGCAGTACTTC
clone size: -; V gene: TRBV30; D gene: -; J gene: TRBJ1-3; CDR3 protein: CAWSASGVLGNTIYF; CDR3 DNA: TGTGCCTGGAGTGCCTCAGGGGTTCTAGGAAACACCATATATTTT
clone size: -; V gene: TRBV27; D gene: -; J gene: TRBJ1-4; CDR3 protein: CASSLILNPRPTNEKLFF; CDR3 DNA: TGTGCCAGCAGTTTAATCCTAAATCCTCGCCCGACTAATGAAAAACTGTTTTTT
clone size: -; V gene: TRBV6-2/TRBV6-3; D gene: TRBD1; J gene: TRBJ2-3; CDR3 protein: CASSQIIQGTDTDTQYF; CDR3 DNA: TGTGCCAGCAGTCAAATAATACAGGGGACGGACACAGATACGCAGTATTTT
clone size: few; V gene: TRBV5-6; D gene: TRBD1; J gene: TRBJ2-2; CDR3 protein: CASSVTGVVSGELFF; CDR3 DNA: TGTGCCAGCAGCGTGACAGGGGTCGTATCCGGGGAGCTGTTTTTT
clone size: -; V gene: TRBV2; D gene: -; J gene: TRBJ2-4; CDR3 protein: CASNQGQVGNIQYF; CDR3 DNA: TGTGCCAGCAACCAGGGGCAGGTGGGAAACATTCAGTACTTC
clone size: -; V gene: TRBV28; D gene: TRBD1; J gene: TRBJ2-7; CDR3 protein: CASSRTGGAYEQYF; CDR3 DNA: TGTGCCAGCAGCCGGACAGGGGGTGCCTACGAGCAGTACTTC
clone size: -; V gene: TRBV14; D gene: -; J gene: TRBJ2-1; CDR3 protein: CASSQAGSYNEQFF; CDR3 DNA: TGTGCCAGCAGCCAAGCAGGCTCCTACAATGAGCAGTTCTTC
clone size: once; V gene: TRBV3-1/TRBV3-2; D gene: TRBD1; J gene: TRBJ1-5; CDR3 protein: CASSQEATGAQPQHF; CDR3 DNA: TGTGCCAGCAGCCAAGAAGCGACAGGGGCTCAGCCCCAGCATTTT
clone size: -; V gene: TRBV27; D gene: TRBD1; J gene: TRBJ1-3; CDR3 protein: CASSPLGDRGLTGNTIYF; CDR3 DNA: TGTGCCAGCAGTCCATTGGGGGACAGGGGGCTAACTGGAAACACCATATATTTT
clone size: once; V gene: TRBV28; D gene: TRBD1; J gene: TRBJ2-3; CDR3 protein: CASSLPQGASDTQYF; CDR3 DNA: TGTGCCAGCAGTTTACCACAGGGGGCATCAGATACGCAGTATTTT
clone size: -; V gene: TRBV4-1; D gene: TRBD1; J gene: TRBJ1-2; CDR3 protein: CASSQRQGPTNYGYTF; CDR3 DNA: TGCGCCAGCAGCCAGCGACAGGGCCCAACTAACTATGGCTACACCTTC
clone size: -; V gene: TRBV7-2; D gene: -; J gene: TRBJ2-7; CDR3 protein: CASSLVAQGNEQYF; CDR3 DNA: TGTGCCAGCAGCTTAGTCGCACAGGGCAACGAGCAGTACTTC
clone size: -; V gene: TRBV11-3; D gene: TRBD1; J gene: TRBJ2-7; CDR3 protein: CASSPTGVGEQYF; CDR3 DNA: TGTGCCAGCAGCCCGACAGGGGTCGGCGAGCAGTACTTC
clone size: -; V gene: TRBV4-3; D gene: -; J gene: TRBJ1-5; CDR3 protein: CASSQAWEGNQPQHF; CDR3 DNA: TGCGCCAGCAGCCAAGCGTGGGAGGGGAATCAGCCCCAGCATTTT
clone size: -; V gene: TRBV5-4; D gene: -; J gene: TRBJ2-7; CDR3 protein: CASSLGPSSYEQYF; CDR3 DNA: TGTGCCAGCAGCTTGGGCCCCAGCTCCTACGAGCAGTACTTC
clone size: -; V gene: TRBV4-2; D gene: TRBD1; J gene: TRBJ2-6; CDR3 protein: CASSQGDSYSGANVLTF; CDR3 DNA: TGTGCCAGCAGCCAGGGGGACAGTTACTCTGGGGCCAACGTCCTGACTTTC
clone size: -; V gene: TRBV10-3; D gene: -; J gene: TRBJ2-7; CDR3 protein: CAISEVKAPYEQYF; CDR3 DNA: TGTGCCATCAGTGAGGTGAAAGCTCCCTACGAGCAGTACTTC
clone size: -; V gene: TRBV27; D gene: TRBD1; J gene: TRBJ2-5; CDR3 protein: CASGPGTGGSETQYF; CDR3 DNA: TGTGCCAGCGGGCCCGGGACAGGGGGCTCAGAGACCCAGTACTTC